This T cell receptor beta chain was retrieved from a study of blood T cell repertoires in COVID-19 (dated by TCRdb to the early 2020s). For the wider study: The collaborator samples originated in the United States, Italy and Spain and spanned the acute and convalescent phases of COVID-19. The prospective study material was composed of cDNA or gDNA derived from T cells, B-cell-depleted T cells, or PBMCs. The dataset comprised deeply sampled blood TCRbeta repertoires from subjects exposed to, actively infected with, or recovered from COVID-19. The repertoires were made available in a free public database intended to serve as a resource for research on the immune response to SARS-CoV-2. Samples came from the ongoing ImmuneRACE study (first 160 participants) plus 1,254 subjects from 6 global collaborators. The sample metadata nearly always contained a de-identified subject ID, COVID-19 status, age in years and sex. Where HLA class I and class II types were available, the types were taken from metadata supplied by the sample provider, not from assay-based typing.

Broader findings and caveats from the paper: How much clinical and demographic metadata was included differed by source and by participant, and the metadata was provided uncurated.

The immunoSEQ Assay, a bias-controlled multiplex PCR, was used to amplify TCRbeta CDR3 regions from genomic DNA. The study's processing was this. Nucleated cell counts per sample were estimated from amplification of reference gene primers within the assay. To quantify the absolute abundance of each unique TCRbeta CDR3 rearrangement, sequence reads were collapsed and filtered. For each sample, productive Simpson clonality was calculated by taking the square root of Simpson's diversity index across productive rearrangements. TCRdb provides this immuneACCESS table in a form limited to in-frame rearrangements. Some clones are lacking; in checked studies, under half of them reflect an unresolved V gene, and why the rest are absent is not known. The V and J calls and the clone size are those of that table, but D and trimming were determined from the DNA. The sample yields a few hundred thousand clones; about 84% were counted once. 6.5% to 8.5% of the sample rests with the top ten.

The CDR3 numbers 14 residues from cysteine through phenylalanine. Only the CDR3 part of the read is kept: 42 bases, read in frame from the first base. CDR1 and CDR2 are read off the germline V gene (reference sequence) as LNHDA and SQIVND. Trimming takes 5 bases off V and 9 bases off J; junction bases not matched to a gene: 8. Participants in the prospective study were aged about 18 to 89 years, lived in some 24 United States geographic areas, and enrolled through a virtual design. In the prospective study, cohorts were assigned on the basis of participant-reported clinical history obtained from a screening survey and a study questionnaire. Each participant in the prospective study had whole blood, serum and a nasopharyngeal or oropharyngeal swab collected by mobile phlebotomists. Over an approximately 2-month period, participants in the prospective study had the option of providing additional blood draws and questionnaires. Before DNA extraction, blood samples from the prospective study were shipped at room temperature or frozen.

Remarks on this clone: What this receptor recognizes is not known. No base qualities exist here, and no much larger clone lies one base off it.

In this chain, TRBV19 is recombined with TRBJ1-2; 11 bases in the junction line up with TRBD1. Sequencing input: PBMCs or T cells enriched from blood (not recorded which). This sequence was found in a woman in her thirties or forties with acute COVID-19. The DNA reads as follows: TGTGCCAGTAGTCCCCTCCGGACAGGGGGCAGCTACACCTTC. The translation is CASSPLRTGGSYTF.